The 18 T cell receptor beta chains below come from one sample, sequenced in a study of T cells in Graves' hyperthyroidism and ophthalmopathy. It was RNA transcripts that yielded the amplified TCR beta CDR3 regions. HTBI primers were the set used in a first-round RT-PCR of the TCR CDR3. One entry per CDR3 protein, called by TCRdb with MiXCR from the multiplex PCR reads. The table has a few hundred thousand distinct CDR3 sequences, approximately 15% seen once; the top ten hold around a fifth. What was sequenced was blood. These receptors all come from a woman aged 25 to 45 with Graves' ophthalmopathy.

This clonotype came up many times. The chain couples TRBV6-1 to TRBJ1-2; 7 nucleotides match TRBD1. The CDR3 has 15 residues. Germline loops: CDR1 MNHNS, CDR2 SASEGT. The V and J ends lost 4 bases and 4 bases, in that order; junction bases with no gene match: 9. The CDR3 bases are TGTGCCAGCAGTGGGTCGACAGGGTTCAGCTATGGCTACACCTTC. It codes for CASSGSTGFSYGYTF.

The chain couples TRBV11-2 to TRBJ2-5, with 11 bases lining up with TRBD2. Germline V CDR1 and CDR2: SGHAT, FQNNGV. V gave up 2 bases and J gave up 1 base; unmatched junction bases: 3. The CDR3 has 16 amino acids. The CDR3: CASSLNSGGAQETQYF. The CDR3 region has the DNA TGTGCCAGCAGCTTAAATAGCGGGGGGGCCCAAGAGACCCAGTACTTC.

This clonotype has a count of ten or more. The chain recombines TRBV29-1 with TRBJ2-3; D possibly matches TRBD1 or TRBD2 (6 bases each). CDR3 length: 13 residues. Looked up from germline, CDR1 is SQVTM and CDR2 is ANQGSEA. V shed 7 bases and J shed 5 bases, with 16 bases lying between them. As DNA, the CDR3 is TGCAGCGCGCACGGGGGCCGAGGAGATACGCAGTATTTT. It translates to CSAHGGRGDTQYF.

Notes on this clonotype: Possible read error: a much larger clone is one base away. The genes are TRBV6-2 or TRBV6-3 and TRBJ2-1; the D gene is possibly TRBD1 (6 bases). Trimming stripped 8 bases from V and 8 bases from J, with 22 bases between. The CDR3 is 15 amino acids. The germline V gene encodes CDR1 MNHEY and CDR2 SVGEGT. In nucleotides, the CDR3 is TGTGCCAGCTCGGGACATTGGGGCAGTATGGATGAGCAGTTCTTC. Translation gives CASSGHWGSMDEQFF.

A note on this clonotype: A much larger clone is a single base away; this may be a read error. The chain uses TRBV12-5 and TRBJ2-2; TRBD1 is a possible D gene (5 bases). This CDR3 is 18 amino acids long. CDR1 and CDR2 (germline): LGHNT, FRNRAP. CDR3 coding DNA: TGTGCTAGTGGTTTGGTATTGGGGCGCGGTACGAACATCGGGGAGCTGTTTTTT. Amino acid sequence: CASGLVLGRGTNIGELFF.

This clonotype has ten or more counts. This sequence joins TRBV27 and TRBJ2-7; D is perhaps TRBD1 (6 bases). Per the germline V gene, CDR1 is MNHEY and CDR2 is SMNVEV (reference sequence). This CDR3 is built from 14 residues. The V end was cut by 2 bases, the J end by 4 bases, with 12 bases between. In DNA, the CDR3 is TGTGCCAGCAGTTTAGTTGAAACAGGGTACGAGCAGTACTTC. This codes for CASSLVETGYEQYF.

This clonotype has a count of ten or more. V usage is TRBV11-2 and J usage is TRBJ2-3, with D unresolved. V was trimmed by 5 bases and J by 4 bases, leaving 13 bases between them. The CDR3 length is 14 residues. Germline loops: CDR1 SGHAT, CDR2 FQNNGV. The CDR3 spells CASSPRGRADTQYF. The CDR3, as DNA: TGTGCCAGCAGCCCAAGAGGACGGGCAGATACGCAGTATTTT.

The gene calls are TRBV20-1 and TRBJ2-7, with 12 nucleotides matching TRBD1. Germline-derived CDR1 and CDR2 are DFQATT and SNEGSKA (reference sequence). The length of the CDR3 is 17 residues. V lost 5 bases and J lost 0; bases outside the gene matches: 11. DNA for the CDR3: TGCAGTGCTGGGGGACAGGGGGCCTGGCGGAGCTCCTACGAGCAGTACTTC. Residues: CSAGGQGAWRSSYEQYF.

This clonotype was seen at least ten times. The chain uses TRBV11-2 and TRBJ2-7, with no clear D. The length of the CDR3 is 13 residues. Germline values: CDR1 SGHAT, CDR2 FQNNGV. V dropped 3 bases and J dropped 3 bases, with 9 bases sitting between them. This chain's CDR3 is CASSFFFRYEQYF. The CDR3 DNA is TGTGCCAGCAGCTTTTTCTTCCGCTACGAGCAGTACTTC.

This clonotype has at least ten counts. CDR3 in DNA: TGTGCCAGCAGCTCGCCAGGGGGCTATTTATCCGGGGAGCTGTTTTTT. Protein sequence: CASSSPGGYLSGELFF. This sequence joins TRBV11-2 and TRBJ2-2; TRBD1 aligns across 8 bases. J was trimmed by 6 bases and V by 4 bases; bases with no gene match: 10. The CDR3 runs to 16 residues. Germline lookup yields CDR1 SGHAT and CDR2 FQNNGV.

This clonotype was observed many times. The chain has TRBV6-5 and TRBJ1-2; unclear D gene. Trimming left V 0 bases short and J 0 bases short, with 8 bases between. This CDR3 region has 15 residues. Germline V gene sequence: CDR1 MNHEY, CDR2 SVGAGI. The CDR3 reads CASSYSRAANYGYTF. The CDR3 DNA reads as TGTGCCAGCAGTTACTCACGGGCAGCTAACTATGGCTACACCTTC.

This clonotype appeared many times. J is TRBJ1-2 and V is TRBV5-1; TRBD1 agrees at 8 bases. The germline gives CDR1 SGHRS, CDR2 YFSETQ. The CDR3 has 14 residues. The J segment lost 4 bases and the V segment lost 4 bases, leaving 6 bases of the junction unmatched. The CDR3 nucleotides are TGCGCCAGCAGCATGGACAGGGATGGCTATGGCTACACCTTC. Amino acid sequence: CASSMDRDGYGYTF.

V is TRBV5-4 and J is TRBJ1-6; 10 nucleotides line up with TRBD1. Per the germline V gene, CDR1 is SGHNT and CDR2 is YYREEE (reference sequence). With 5 bases clipped from V and 9 bases from J, the junction kept 5 bases outside the gene matches. The CDR3 runs 14 residues. The chain's CDR3 is CASSSGQGSSPLHF. The CDR3 DNA follows: TGTGCCAGCAGTTCGGGACAGGGGTCTTCACCCCTCCACTTT.

This clonotype was recorded many times. The rearrangement links TRBV28 to TRBJ2-3; unclear D gene. This CDR3 spans 12 amino acids. The germline gives CDR1 MDHEN, CDR2 SYDVKM. Trimming took off 3 bases at V and 6 bases at J, with 7 bases between the two ends. CDR3 sequence (DNA): TGTGCCAGCAGTTTTCCAAGGGATACGCAGTATTTT. It yields the protein CASSFPRDTQYF.

This clonotype occurred many times. This chain uses TRBV28 with TRBJ2-1; TRBD1 agrees at 8 bases. The CDR3 covers 15 residues. Germline CDR1 MDHEN, CDR2 SYDVKM. Trimming cost V 4 bases and J 5 bases; bases outside gene matches: 7. The CDR3 coding sequence is TGTGCCAGCAGTTCCCCAGGGGGCACGAACAATGAGCAGTTCTTC. It codes for CASSSPGGTNNEQFF.

V gene TRBV27 combines with J gene TRBJ1-2, with 7 bases aligning to TRBD1. In germline, CDR1 is MNHEY, CDR2 SMNVEV (reference sequence). Trimming cost V 5 bases and J 4 bases; bases outside gene matches: 4. The CDR3 runs 13 residues. CDR3 DNA: TGTGCCAGCAGTACTCGGGACAGCTATGGCTACACCTTC. Translated, it gives CASSTRDSYGYTF.

This clonotype was detected ten times or more. The rearrangement joins TRBV7-2 to TRBJ2-1, with TRBD1 matching over 7 bases. The CDR3 sequence is 14 residues long. Germline CDR1 and CDR2: SGHTA and FQGNSA. The V and J ends lost 5 bases and 6 bases, in that order; junction bases with no gene match: 7. In DNA, the CDR3 is TGTGCCAGCAGCCCTCTGACAGGGTTCAATGAGCAGTTCTTC. Amino acid sequence: CASSPLTGFNEQFF.

The table lists this clonotype with many counts. The rearrangement links TRBV6-1 to TRBJ1-3, with 7 nucleotides matching TRBD1. From germline, CDR1 is MNHNS and CDR2 SASEGT. V lost 5 bases and J lost 2; bases outside the gene matches: 3. The CDR3 is made up of 14 amino acids. This chain's CDR3 is CASSRTGAGNTIYF. DNA for the CDR3: TGTGCCAGCAGTCGCACAGGGGCTGGAAACACCATATATTTT.